The clone carrying this T cell receptor (beta chain) has just a few counts. Original methodology: The assay estimated nucleated cells by amplifying reference gene primers. The method was immunoSEQ multiplex PCR; TCRdb's version includes in-frame clones alone and lacks a portion of them. V and J calls plus clone size are reproduced from that table; the DNA served to infer D and trimming. Here the sample spans 150,000 to 160,000 clones, around 84% being singletons. The source of the sample is a study of blood T cell repertoires in COVID-19. Germline CDR1 reads MDHEN; CDR2 reads SYDVKM. The CDR3 loop spans 15 amino acids. Trimming took 9 bases from V and 1 from J, leaving 18 bases between them.

Specimen: peripheral blood. The chain employs TRBV28 and TRBJ1-2; D may be TRBD1 (6 bases). The source of this sequence is a man older than 75 with acute or convalescent COVID-19. This CDR3 reads CASCSLGGNNYGYTF. For the CDR3, the DNA is TGTGCCAGTTGTTCTCTAGGGGGAAATAACTATGGCTACACCTTC.